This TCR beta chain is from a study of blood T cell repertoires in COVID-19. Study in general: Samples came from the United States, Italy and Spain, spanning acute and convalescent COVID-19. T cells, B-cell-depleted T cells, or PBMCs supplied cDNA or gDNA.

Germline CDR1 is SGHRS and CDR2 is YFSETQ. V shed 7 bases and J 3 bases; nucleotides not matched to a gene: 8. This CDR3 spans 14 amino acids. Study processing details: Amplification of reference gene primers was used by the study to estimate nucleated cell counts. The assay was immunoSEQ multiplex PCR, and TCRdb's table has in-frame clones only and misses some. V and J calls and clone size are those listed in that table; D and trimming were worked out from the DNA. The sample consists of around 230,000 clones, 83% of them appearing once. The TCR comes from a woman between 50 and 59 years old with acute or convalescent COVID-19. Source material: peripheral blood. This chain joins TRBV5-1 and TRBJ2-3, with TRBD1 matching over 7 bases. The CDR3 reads CASHRGAVTDTQYF. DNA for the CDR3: TGCGCCAGCCACAGGGGTGCCGTAACAGATACGCAGTATTTT.